Listed below are T cell receptor beta chains from one sample, sequenced in a study of cytomegalovirus exposure and HLA in healthy donors. Generated by immunoSEQ multiplex PCR, the TCRdb table keeps only in-frame clones and is missing some. This table has around 120,000 clones, about 80% appearing once. Sequencing was performed on PBMCs. The receptors stem from a female donor in good health and CMV-seropositive. CDR3s include the opening cysteine and the closing phenylalanine or tryptophan. D genes are given only for firm matches. Clone sizes are given selectively: once, few, many, or a class where the clone is expanded.

J: TRBJ1-4; V: TRBV18; D: NA; size: NA; DNA: TGTGCCAGCTCACCGCGGGACGGCGTAGGATCCGAAAAACTGTTTTTT; CDR3: CASSPRDGVGSEKLFF
J: TRBJ1-5; V: TRBV28; D: NA; size: NA; DNA: TGTGCCAGCAGTGCAGGGCATCAGCCCCAGCATTTT; CDR3: CASSAGHQPQHF
J: TRBJ2-5; V: TRBV10-1; D: TRBD1; size: NA; DNA: TGCGCCAGCAAAGGGAAGGACAGGGGTAAAGAGACCCAGTACTTC; CDR3: CASKGKDRGKETQYF
J: TRBJ1-2; V: TRBV2; D: TRBD1; size: NA; DNA: TGTGCCAGCAGTGAAGGGACAGGGTCCCTCTACTATGGCTACACCTTC; CDR3: CASSEGTGSLYYGYTF
J: TRBJ2-5; V: TRBV7-7; D: NA; size: NA; DNA: TGTGCCAGCAGCCCCCGGCAGGGAACAGAGACCCAGTACTTC; CDR3: CASSPRQGTETQYF
J: TRBJ2-7; V: TRBV29-1; D: NA; size: NA; DNA: TGCAGCGTTGAAGATCCCGGGAGCGAGCAGTACTTC; CDR3: CSVEDPGSEQYF
J: TRBJ2-7; V: TRBV5-1; D: TRBD1; size: NA; DNA: TGCGCCAGCAGCTTGGGAGGGACAGGCGGATACGAGCAGTACTTC; CDR3: CASSLGGTGGYEQYF
J: TRBJ2-3; V: TRBV4-3; D: NA; size: NA; DNA: TGCGCCAGCAGCCCGCGGACAACCTACACAGATACGCAGTATTTT; CDR3: CASSPRTTYTDTQYF
J: TRBJ1-1; V: TRBV10-2; D: NA; size: once; DNA: TGCGCCAGCAGTGAGCAACAGGGCACTGAAGCTTTCTTT; CDR3: CASSEQQGTEAFF
J: TRBJ2-1; V: TRBV5-4; D: TRBD2; size: once; DNA: TGTGCCAGCAGCGTGACTAGCGGGGGAAGCAATGAGCAGTTCTTC; CDR3: CASSVTSGGSNEQFF
J: TRBJ2-6; V: TRBV9; D: NA; size: NA; DNA: TGTGCCAGCGGAAGGGAGTCTGGGGCCAACGTCCTGACTTTC; CDR3: CASGRESGANVLTF
J: TRBJ2-7; V: TRBV12-5; D: TRBD1; size: few; DNA: TGTGCTAGTGGTTCCGGGACAGTGGCCTACGAGCAGTACTTC; CDR3: CASGSGTVAYEQYF
J: TRBJ2-3; V: TRBV5-1; D: TRBD2; size: NA; DNA: TGCGCCAGCAGCTTGGTTCTAGCGGCCACAGATACGCAGTATTTT; CDR3: CASSLVLAATDTQYF
J: TRBJ2-5; V: TRBV11-2; D: NA; size: NA; DNA: TGTGCCAGCAGCTACGGACAGTCAGAGACCCAGTACTTC; CDR3: CASSYGQSETQYF
J: TRBJ2-7; V: TRBV30; D: NA; size: NA; DNA: TGTGCCTGGAGTGACGGACAGTACCCCTACGAGCAGTACTTC; CDR3: CAWSDGQYPYEQYF
J: TRBJ1-6; V: TRBV10-3; D: NA; size: NA; DNA: TGTGCCATCAGTGAGGCCTTCAGGGCGAGCAATTCACCCCTCCACTTT; CDR3: CAISEAFRASNSPLHF
J: TRBJ1-5; V: TRBV2; D: NA; size: once; DNA: TGTGCCAGCAGTGAAGCGCGGGTAACGGGCAATCAGCCCCAGCATTTT; CDR3: CASSEARVTGNQPQHF
J: TRBJ1-2; V: TRBV5-1; D: NA; size: NA; DNA: TGCGCCAGCAGCTTGGCCGGCGGAGGGGTCAGCTATGGCTACACCTTC; CDR3: CASSLAGGGVSYGYTF
J: TRBJ1-6; V: TRBV30; D: NA; size: NA; DNA: TGTGCCTGGAGTGTACTCCCGACAGCTCCCCTCCACTTT; CDR3: CAWSVLPTAPLHF
J: TRBJ1-1; V: TRBV7-8; D: TRBD1; size: once; DNA: TGTGCCAGCAGCTTAGAAGGGGACAGGGGATGGGCTGAAGCTTTCTTT; CDR3: CASSLEGDRGWAEAFF
J: TRBJ2-1; V: TRBV4-2; D: TRBD2; size: NA; DNA: TGTGCCAGCAGCCAACCCCCCGCGGGGGGCTACAATGAGCAGTTCTTC; CDR3: CASSQPPAGGYNEQFF
J: TRBJ1-5; V: TRBV6-1; D: TRBD1; size: NA; DNA: TGTGCCAGCAGTGAAGTGGGACAGAGAATTAATCAGCCCCAGCATTTT; CDR3: CASSEVGQRINQPQHF
J: TRBJ2-5; V: TRBV5-1; D: TRBD1; size: NA; DNA: TGCGCCAGCTCTCCGGGACAGCAAGAGACCCAGTACTTC; CDR3: CASSPGQQETQYF
J: TRBJ2-3; V: TRBV4-1; D: TRBD1; size: few; DNA: TGCGCCAGCTGCCCGGGACAGGGGAATGCAGATACGCAGTATTTT; CDR3: CASCPGQGNADTQYF
J: TRBJ1-5; V: TRBV28; D: TRBD1; size: NA; DNA: TGTGCCAGCAGTGCCTGGACAGGCAGCAATCAGCCCCAGCATTTT; CDR3: CASSAWTGSNQPQHF
J: TRBJ1-1; V: TRBV7-2; D: NA; size: NA; DNA: TGTGCCAGCAGCTTAGTCGGGGACACTGAAGCTTTCTTT; CDR3: CASSLVGDTEAFF
J: TRBJ1-3; V: TRBV13; D: NA; size: NA; DNA: TGTGCCAGCAGCTTAGGGCCGGGTCCCTCTGGAAACACCATATATTTT; CDR3: CASSLGPGPSGNTIYF
J: TRBJ2-1; V: TRBV2; D: TRBD2; size: once; DNA: TGTGCCAGCAGTGGGGGACTAGCGGGGATCTATGAGCAGTTCTTC; CDR3: CASSGGLAGIYEQFF
J: TRBJ2-1; V: TRBV30; D: NA; size: NA; DNA: TGTGCCCGAGGCAGAGACAATGAGCAGTTCTTC; CDR3: CARGRDNEQFF
J: TRBJ2-6; V: TRBV10-1; D: NA; size: NA; DNA: TGCGCCAGCAGTGCCGCAGGGGCTGGGGCCAACGTCCTGACTTTC; CDR3: CASSAAGAGANVLTF
J: TRBJ1-1; V: TRBV28; D: TRBD1; size: NA; DNA: TGTGCCAGCAGTCCGACGAGGACAGGGAACACTGAAGCTTTCTTT; CDR3: CASSPTRTGNTEAFF
J: TRBJ1-6; V: TRBV19; D: NA; size: NA; DNA: TGTGCCAGTAGTAACAGGGAATATTCACCCCTCCACTTT; CDR3: CASSNREYSPLHF
J: TRBJ2-3; V: TRBV7-9; D: NA; size: NA; DNA: TGTGCCAGCAGCTTGGGACTGAGCACAGATACGCAGTATTTT; CDR3: CASSLGLSTDTQYF
J: TRBJ1-6; V: TRBV25-1; D: TRBD1; size: NA; DNA: TGTGCCAGCAGTGATCTAGGGACAGGGGTCTCACCCCTCCACTTT; CDR3: CASSDLGTGVSPLHF
J: TRBJ2-5; V: TRBV5-5; D: TRBD1; size: NA; DNA: TGTGCCAGCAGCCCCGGACAGGGGACGAATTGGGGAGAGACCCAGTACTTC; CDR3: CASSPGQGTNWGETQYF
J: TRBJ1-4; V: TRBV25-1; D: TRBD1; size: NA; DNA: TGTGCCAGCAGTGAATCCCCCGGGACAGGAGAAGAAAAACTGTTTTTT; CDR3: CASSESPGTGEEKLFF
J: TRBJ2-1; V: TRBV28; D: TRBD1; size: NA; DNA: TGTGCCAGCAGTTTATCCGGGACAGGGGCGAACAATGAGCAGTTCTTC; CDR3: CASSLSGTGANNEQFF
J: TRBJ2-7; V: TRBV4-1; D: NA; size: once; DNA: TGCGCCAGCAGCCAGGGGTCTCAGGGGAAGGGTTACGAGCAGTACTTC; CDR3: CASSQGSQGKGYEQYF
J: TRBJ1-1; V: TRBV5-1; D: NA; size: NA; DNA: TGCGCCAGCAGCTTCGACGGACTAAACACTGAAGCTTTCTTT; CDR3: CASSFDGLNTEAFF
J: TRBJ2-3; V: TRBV7-9; D: NA; size: NA; DNA: TGTGCCAGCAGCGAACAGGGCCCTAGCACAGATACGCAGTATTTT; CDR3: CASSEQGPSTDTQYF
J: TRBJ2-7; V: TRBV6-5; D: TRBD2; size: NA; DNA: TGTGCCAGCAGTCCGACTAGCGGTTCCTACGAGCAGTACTTC; CDR3: CASSPTSGSYEQYF
J: TRBJ2-7; V: TRBV7-2; D: NA; size: NA; DNA: TGTGCCAGCAGCTTAGGGGCTACCACATCCTACGAGCAGTACTTC; CDR3: CASSLGATTSYEQYF
J: TRBJ1-2; V: TRBV4-3; D: NA; size: NA; DNA: TGCGCCAGCAGCCCGCGGTCCCAACTTGTCTATGGCTACACCTTC; CDR3: CASSPRSQLVYGYTF
J: TRBJ1-1; V: TRBV6-1; D: NA; size: few; DNA: TGTGCCAGCAGAACCGGTGGTGTTTCTGAAGCTTTCTTT; CDR3: CASRTGGVSEAFF
J: TRBJ1-2; V: TRBV6-6; D: NA; size: NA; DNA: TGTGCCAGCAGTTACCCAGGGGACCTGGGTGGCTACACCTTC; CDR3: CASSYPGDLGGYTF
J: TRBJ2-1; V: TRBV7-9; D: TRBD2; size: NA; DNA: TGTGCCAGCAGCCTTACTAGCGGGGGATACAATGAGCAGTTCTTC; CDR3: CASSLTSGGYNEQFF
J: TRBJ1-5; V: TRBV4-1; D: NA; size: NA; DNA: TGCGCCAGCAGCCCGGCCCCACAGGATAATCAGCCCCAGCATTTT; CDR3: CASSPAPQDNQPQHF
J: TRBJ1-1; V: TRBV12-1; D: NA; size: NA; DNA: TGTGCCAGCAGGGGGGGGACAGGGTCCGGCACTGAAGCTTTCTTT; CDR3: CASRGGTGSGTEAFF
J: TRBJ1-5; V: TRBV2; D: NA; size: once; DNA: TGTGCCAGCAGTGCGACAGGACAACGACAGCCCCAGCATTTT; CDR3: CASSATGQRQPQHF
J: TRBJ1-2; V: TRBV28; D: NA; size: NA; DNA: TGTGCCAGCAGTTTGTCAGGAAACTATGGCTACACCTTC; CDR3: CASSLSGNYGYTF
J: TRBJ1-1; V: TRBV5-1; D: NA; size: NA; DNA: TGCGCCAGCAGTATAAATGAGGGCCTCACTGAAGCTTTCTTT; CDR3: CASSINEGLTEAFF
J: TRBJ1-2; V: TRBV10-3; D: NA; size: NA; DNA: TGTGCCATCAGTGAGTCTCAGGGGAATATTGGAGTGGGGTATGGCTACACCTTC; CDR3: CAISESQGNIGVGYGYTF
J: TRBJ1-1; V: TRBV15; D: NA; size: NA; DNA: TGTGCCACCAGCAGCCGGGTCTACATGAACACTGAAGCTTTCTTT; CDR3: CATSSRVYMNTEAFF
J: TRBJ2-7; V: TRBV27; D: TRBD1; size: once; DNA: TGTGCCAGCAGTTTGGGGACAGCCTACGAGCAGTACTTC; CDR3: CASSLGTAYEQYF
J: TRBJ1-4; V: TRBV7-8; D: TRBD1; size: once; DNA: TGTGCCAGCAGCTTTTCGGGACAGGGGTTTGGTGCCGAAAAACTGTTTTTT; CDR3: CASSFSGQGFGAEKLFF
J: TRBJ1-1; V: TRBV27; D: NA; size: once; DNA: TGTGCCAGCAGTTATGTGGAGGGGAAAGCTTTCTTT; CDR3: CASSYVEGKAFF
J: TRBJ1-5; V: TRBV6-1; D: TRBD1; size: NA; DNA: TGTGCAACGACAGGGGGACGCAATCAGCCCCAGCATTTT; CDR3: CATTGGRNQPQHF
J: TRBJ1-6; V: TRBV6-6; D: NA; size: NA; DNA: TGTGCCATTACATCACAGGGCGGTAATTCACCCCTCCACTTT; CDR3: CAITSQGGNSPLHF
J: TRBJ2-3; V: TRBV4-1; D: TRBD1; size: NA; DNA: TGCGCCAGCAGCCAAGGAGCGGACAGGGTCATAGATACGCAGTATTTT; CDR3: CASSQGADRVIDTQYF